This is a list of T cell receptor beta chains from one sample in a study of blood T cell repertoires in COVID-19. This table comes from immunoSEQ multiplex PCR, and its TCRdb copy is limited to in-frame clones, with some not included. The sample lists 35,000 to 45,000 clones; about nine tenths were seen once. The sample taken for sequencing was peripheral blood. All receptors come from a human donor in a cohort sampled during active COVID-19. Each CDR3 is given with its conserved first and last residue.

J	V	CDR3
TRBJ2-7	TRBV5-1	CASSIGQDSYEQYF
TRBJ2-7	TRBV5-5	CASSRRGAENSYEQYF
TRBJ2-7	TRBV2	CASSDQPGYEQYF
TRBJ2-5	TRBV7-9	CASSLRQGDRETQYF
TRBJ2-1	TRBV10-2	CASLRDRETHEQFF
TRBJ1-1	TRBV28	CASTAGMNTEAFF
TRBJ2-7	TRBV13	CASSLRQGANEQYF
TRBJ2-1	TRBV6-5	CASSYGTDYNEQFF
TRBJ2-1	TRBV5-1	CASSSPASGVSYNEQFF
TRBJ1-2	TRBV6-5	CASMGPGTGVYGYTF
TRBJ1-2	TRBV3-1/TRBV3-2	CASSHTTGEWNGYTF
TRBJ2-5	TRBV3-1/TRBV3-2	CASSQGGQGLGETQYF
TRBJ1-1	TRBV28	CASRSQGAWNTEAFF
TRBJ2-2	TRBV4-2	CASRQETSGGAGELFF
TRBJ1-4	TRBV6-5	CASSYAHRATNEKLFF
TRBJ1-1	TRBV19	CASSTVLGGPEAFF
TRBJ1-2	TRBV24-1	CATSDGQRGGYTF
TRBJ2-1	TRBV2	CASSDESGSYNEQFF
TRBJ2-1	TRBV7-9	CASSRARSGRSSEQFF
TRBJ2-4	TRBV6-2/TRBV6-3	CASSYSGQGAHIQYF
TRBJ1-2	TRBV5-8	CASTHRQEAFYGYTF
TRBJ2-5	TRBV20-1	CSASLSAGEETQYF
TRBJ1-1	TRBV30	CAWDRDRVTEAFF
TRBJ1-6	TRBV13	CASNVQGLPLHF
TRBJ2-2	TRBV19	CASQGWRENAGELFF
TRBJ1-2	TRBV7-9	CASSRAFGGGYTF
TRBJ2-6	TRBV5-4	CASRLGTVSGANVLTF
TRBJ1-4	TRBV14	CASSDRQDPTNEKLFF
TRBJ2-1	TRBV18	CASSPLVGTSTYNEQFF
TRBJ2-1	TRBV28	CASSLGGWAYNEQFF
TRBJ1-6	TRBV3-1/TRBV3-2	CASRNRETSPLHF
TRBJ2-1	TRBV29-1	CSVVGDRRGKGNEQFF
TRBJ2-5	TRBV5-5	CASSLPGQGLETQYF
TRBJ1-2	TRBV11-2	CASSFRLLVETGGMDGYTF
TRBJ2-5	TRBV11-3	CASSFGRDRKQETQYF
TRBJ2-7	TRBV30	CAWSPTGSWQYF
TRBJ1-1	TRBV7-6	CASSSSDYGQLNTEAFF